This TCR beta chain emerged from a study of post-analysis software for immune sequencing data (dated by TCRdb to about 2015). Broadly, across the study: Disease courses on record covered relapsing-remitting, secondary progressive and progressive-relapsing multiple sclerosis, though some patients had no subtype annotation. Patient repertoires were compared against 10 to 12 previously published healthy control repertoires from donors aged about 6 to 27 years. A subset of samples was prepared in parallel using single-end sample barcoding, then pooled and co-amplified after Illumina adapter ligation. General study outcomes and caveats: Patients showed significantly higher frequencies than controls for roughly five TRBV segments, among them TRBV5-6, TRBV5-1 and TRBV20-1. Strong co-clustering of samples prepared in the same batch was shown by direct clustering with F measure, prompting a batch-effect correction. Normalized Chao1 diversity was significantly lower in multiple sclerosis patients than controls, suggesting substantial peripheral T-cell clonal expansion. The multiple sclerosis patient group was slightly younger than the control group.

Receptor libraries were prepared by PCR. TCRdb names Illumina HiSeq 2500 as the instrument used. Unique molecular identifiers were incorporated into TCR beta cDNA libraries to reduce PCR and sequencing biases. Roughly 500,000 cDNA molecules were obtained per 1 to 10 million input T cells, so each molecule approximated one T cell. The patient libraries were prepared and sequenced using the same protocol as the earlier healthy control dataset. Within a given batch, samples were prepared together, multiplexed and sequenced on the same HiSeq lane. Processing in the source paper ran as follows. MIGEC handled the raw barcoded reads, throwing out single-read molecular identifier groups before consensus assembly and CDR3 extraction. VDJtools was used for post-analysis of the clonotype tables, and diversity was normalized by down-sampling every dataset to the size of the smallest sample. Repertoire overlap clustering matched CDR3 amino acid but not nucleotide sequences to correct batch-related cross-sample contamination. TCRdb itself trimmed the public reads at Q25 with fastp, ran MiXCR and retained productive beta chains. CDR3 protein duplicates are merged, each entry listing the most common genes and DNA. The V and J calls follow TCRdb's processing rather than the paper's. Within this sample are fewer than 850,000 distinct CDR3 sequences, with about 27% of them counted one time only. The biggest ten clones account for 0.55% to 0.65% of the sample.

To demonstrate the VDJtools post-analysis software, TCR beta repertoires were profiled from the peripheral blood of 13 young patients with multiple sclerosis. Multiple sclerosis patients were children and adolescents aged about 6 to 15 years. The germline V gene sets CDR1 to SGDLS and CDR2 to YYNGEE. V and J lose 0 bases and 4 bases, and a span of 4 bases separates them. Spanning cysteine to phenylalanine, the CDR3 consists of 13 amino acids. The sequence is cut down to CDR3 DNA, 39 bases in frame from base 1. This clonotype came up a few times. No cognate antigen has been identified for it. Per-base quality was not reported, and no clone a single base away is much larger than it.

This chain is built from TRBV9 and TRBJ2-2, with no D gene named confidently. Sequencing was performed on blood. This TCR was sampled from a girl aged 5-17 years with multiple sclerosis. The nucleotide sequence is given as TGTGCCAGCAGCGTAGCCTCCACCGGGGAGCTGTTTTTT. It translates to CASSVASTGELFF.